The clone carrying this T cell receptor (beta chain) showed up just a few times. Its matching antigen is unknown. The CDR3 consists of 14 residues. V dropped 4 bases and J dropped 4 bases, with 12 bases sitting between them. The sample comes from a study of T-cell reconstitution after alpha-beta-depleted transplantation in children. Library preparation (for TCRbeta) was performed with unique molecular identifiers. MiXCR, run by TCRdb on the PCR reads, gives a single entry per CDR3 protein. The sample has fewer than 350,000 distinct CDR3 sequences, 10% seen once. Points from the study as a whole: High day-60 TCRbeta diversity in some patients came from surviving recipient T cells and thymic progenitors. After transplant, at about two months, alpha-beta T cells were reportedly derived from several hundred expanded graft clones.

This specimen consisted of PBMCs, obtained before TCRalphabeta/CD19-depleted stem cell transplant. The rearrangement links TRBV12-3 or TRBV12-4 to TRBJ2-3, with D possibly being TRBD1 (6 bases). The clonotype originates from a boy under two years old with acute myeloid leukemia, due to receive a stem cell transplant. CDR3 DNA sequence: TGTGCCAGCAGTTCCCCAGGGGCAGCAGATACGCAGTATTTT. This codes for CASSSPGAADTQYF.